This entry features one T cell receptor (beta chain) sequence. This clone's antigen is unknown. A junction end diverges from the germline sequence, so it may reflect a read error. CDR1 and CDR2 (LNHDA, SQIVND) derive from the germline V gene (reference sequence). The CDR3 numbers 15 residues from cysteine through phenylalanine. Just CDR3 DNA is preserved here, 45 bases in frame from base 1. This entry is derived from a study of shared clonotypes between healthy human individuals (dated by TCRdb to about 2020). About the full investigation: A couple of women and a few men aged 18 to 49 years were included in the cohort. For each donor, CD4 naive and CD4 memory were each run on three plates, CD8 naive on two plates, and CD8 memory on one plate. To estimate repertoire size and how much clonotypes are shared between individuals, the study performed deep sequencing of blood TCR repertoires from five healthy adults. To increase sequencing depth and limit assay-specific biases, different laboratories used diverse techniques to prepare libraries and sequence TCR repertoires. Between about 0.94 and 8.9 billion PBMCs per donor were obtained by leukapheresis. Findings and caveats that apply to the study as a whole: Incomplete sequencing was indicated by rarefaction of sorted-subset datasets, despite the large sequencing depth. Larger estimated clonotype richness was generally found for naive subsets than for memory subsets. The small number of donors limited the genetic and exposure-history diversity represented. Compared with non-shared clonotypes, clonotypes shared by all four sorted-subset donors had higher generation probabilities. Based on pairwise subsampling, the degree of clonotype sharing among donors was expected to be affected by sequencing depth. Sharing across several donors was observed for approximately 4.6% of naive CD4, 3% to 3.5% of naive CD8, about 2.3% of memory CD4, and roughly 0.4% of memory CD8 clonotypes. Sampling was restricted to blood, and TCR repertoires in tissues likely differ from the TCR repertoires found in blood.

TCR CDR3 regions were amplified from genomic DNA by multiplex PCR using the deep immunoSEQ assay. Genomic DNA extracted from each cell subset was distributed evenly over all wells of several immunoSEQ 96-well plates, and each plate served as one replicate. For sorted subsets, roughly 200 ng of genomic DNA, equivalent to around 31,000 T cell genomes, went into each replicate PCR. Purified libraries were quantified with a Qubit 3.0 fluorometer, sized on a Bioanalyzer 2100, and re-quantified with the KAPA Library Quantification kit. Every immunoSEQ 96-well plate was sequenced on a dedicated single-read 150-cycle Illumina NextSeq 550 flow cell. As for the original processing: Because only junctional sequences without quality scores were contained in the immunoSEQ output, filtering matching that applied to full-length reads could not be performed. Sequences were annotated with PyIR, a Python wrapper for IgBLAST v1.9, using IMGT germline references to assign V/J genes and CDR3. Reads with weak V/J assignments (E-value above 1e-6), missing CDR3, stop codons, out-of-frame junctions, or ambiguous translated residues were removed. V3J clonotypes were defined as sequences sharing an identical inferred V gene, J gene, and CDR3 amino acid sequence. To compute the percentage overlap between repertoires, the number of shared unique clonotypes was divided by the size of the smaller repertoire. Three approaches were used to assess repertoire richness: RTK rarefaction, the Chao1 estimator, and Recon v2.1 estimates of unobserved clonotypes. Generation probabilities for all TCRbeta clonotypes obtained by the gDNA method from a few donors were computed using OLGA. TCRdb obtained this table from immuneACCESS and retained in-frame rearrangements with V and J assigned. These tables miss some clones; where compared with another copy, unresolved V genes account for less than half of the shortfall, and the remainder is unexplained. V and J calls and clone size are copied from that table; D and trimming were computed from the DNA. The sample table shows about 2 million clones, and 95% are seen once. Of the sample, under 0.15% falls within the top ten clones.

The donors were healthy, HIV-negative adults with no recently reported acute infections or vaccinations. Every donor was a Caucasian adult residing in Nashville, Tennessee, USA. CD4+ T cells were enriched through magnetic negative selection, after which naive cells were positively selected on CD45RA and the remaining negative fraction served as the memory subset. After blood collection by leukapheresis, PBMCs were isolated using Ficoll-Histopaque density gradient centrifugation and then cryopreserved in the vapor phase of liquid nitrogen. Purity and quantity of every magnetically sorted T cell population were checked by analytical flow cytometry. Genomic DNA was isolated from every sorted fraction and measured by UV absorbance on a Nanodrop 2000c.

Specimen: naive CD4+ T cells sorted from blood. The meaning of the sample's cell subset or site label: CD45RA+ positively selected. The chain is encoded by TRBV19 joined to TRBJ2-3; 11 central nucleotides agree with TRBD2. This receptor was taken from a man in his late teens or twenties in good health. Here the CDR3 is given as CASSALAGGTDTQYF. The nucleotide sequence reads as follows: TGTGCCAGTAGTGCCCTAGCGGGGGGCACGGATACGCAGTATTTT.